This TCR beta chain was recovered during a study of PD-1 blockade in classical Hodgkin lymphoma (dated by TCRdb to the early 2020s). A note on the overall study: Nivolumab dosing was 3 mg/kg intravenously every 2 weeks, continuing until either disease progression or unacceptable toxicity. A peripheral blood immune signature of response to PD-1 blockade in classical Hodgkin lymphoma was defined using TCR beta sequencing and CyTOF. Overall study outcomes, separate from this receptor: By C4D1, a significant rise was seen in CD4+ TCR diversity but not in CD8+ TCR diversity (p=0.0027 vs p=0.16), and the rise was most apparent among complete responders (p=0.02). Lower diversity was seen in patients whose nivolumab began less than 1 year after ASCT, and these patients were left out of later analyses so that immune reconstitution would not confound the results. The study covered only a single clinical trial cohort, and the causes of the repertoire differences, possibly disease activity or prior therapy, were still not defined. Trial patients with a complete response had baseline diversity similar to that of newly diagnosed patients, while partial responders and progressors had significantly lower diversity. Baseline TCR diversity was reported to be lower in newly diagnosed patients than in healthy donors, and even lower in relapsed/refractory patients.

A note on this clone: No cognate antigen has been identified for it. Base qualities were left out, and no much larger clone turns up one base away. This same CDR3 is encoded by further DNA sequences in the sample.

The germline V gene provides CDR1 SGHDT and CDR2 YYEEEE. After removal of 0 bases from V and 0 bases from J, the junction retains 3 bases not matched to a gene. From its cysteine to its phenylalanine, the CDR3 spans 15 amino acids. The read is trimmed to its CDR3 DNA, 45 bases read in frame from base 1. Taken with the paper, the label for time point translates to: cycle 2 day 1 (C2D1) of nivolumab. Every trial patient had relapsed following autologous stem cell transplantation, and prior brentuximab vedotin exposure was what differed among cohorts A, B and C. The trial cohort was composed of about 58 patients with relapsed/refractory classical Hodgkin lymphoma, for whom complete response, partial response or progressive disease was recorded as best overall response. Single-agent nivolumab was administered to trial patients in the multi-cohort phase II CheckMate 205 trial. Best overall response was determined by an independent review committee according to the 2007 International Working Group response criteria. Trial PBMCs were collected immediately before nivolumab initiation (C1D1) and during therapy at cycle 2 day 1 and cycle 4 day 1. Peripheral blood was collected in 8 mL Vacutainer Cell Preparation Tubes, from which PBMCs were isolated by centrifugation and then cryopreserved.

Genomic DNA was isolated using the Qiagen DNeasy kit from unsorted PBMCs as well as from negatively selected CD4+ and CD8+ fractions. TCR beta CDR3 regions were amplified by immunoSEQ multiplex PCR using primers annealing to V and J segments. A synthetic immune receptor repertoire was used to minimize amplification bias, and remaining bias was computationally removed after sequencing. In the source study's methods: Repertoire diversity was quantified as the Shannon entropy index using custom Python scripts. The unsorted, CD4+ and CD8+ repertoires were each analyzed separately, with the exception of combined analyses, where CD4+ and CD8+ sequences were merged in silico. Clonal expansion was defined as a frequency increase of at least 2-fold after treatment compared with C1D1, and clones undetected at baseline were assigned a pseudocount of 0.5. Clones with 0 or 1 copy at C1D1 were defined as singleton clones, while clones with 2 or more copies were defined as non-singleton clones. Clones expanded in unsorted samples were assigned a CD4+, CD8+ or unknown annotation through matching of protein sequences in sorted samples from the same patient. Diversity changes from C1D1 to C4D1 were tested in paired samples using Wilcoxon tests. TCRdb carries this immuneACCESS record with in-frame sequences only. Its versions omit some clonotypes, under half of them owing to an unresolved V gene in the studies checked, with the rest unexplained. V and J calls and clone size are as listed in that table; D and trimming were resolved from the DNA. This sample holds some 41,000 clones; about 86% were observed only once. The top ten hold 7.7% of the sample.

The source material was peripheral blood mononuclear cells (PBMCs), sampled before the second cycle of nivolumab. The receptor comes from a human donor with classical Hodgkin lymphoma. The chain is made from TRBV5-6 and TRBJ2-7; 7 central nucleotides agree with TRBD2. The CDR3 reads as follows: CASSLGWGGSYEQYF. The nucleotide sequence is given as TGTGCCAGCAGCTTGGGGTGGGGGGGCTCCTACGAGCAGTACTTC. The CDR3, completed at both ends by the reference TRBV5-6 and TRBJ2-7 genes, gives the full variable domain DAGVTQSPTHLIKTRGQQVTLRCSPKSGHDTVSWYQQALGQGPQFIFQYYEEEERQRGNFPDRFSGHQFPNYSSELNVNALLLGDSALYLCASSLGWGGSYEQYFGPGTRLTVT.